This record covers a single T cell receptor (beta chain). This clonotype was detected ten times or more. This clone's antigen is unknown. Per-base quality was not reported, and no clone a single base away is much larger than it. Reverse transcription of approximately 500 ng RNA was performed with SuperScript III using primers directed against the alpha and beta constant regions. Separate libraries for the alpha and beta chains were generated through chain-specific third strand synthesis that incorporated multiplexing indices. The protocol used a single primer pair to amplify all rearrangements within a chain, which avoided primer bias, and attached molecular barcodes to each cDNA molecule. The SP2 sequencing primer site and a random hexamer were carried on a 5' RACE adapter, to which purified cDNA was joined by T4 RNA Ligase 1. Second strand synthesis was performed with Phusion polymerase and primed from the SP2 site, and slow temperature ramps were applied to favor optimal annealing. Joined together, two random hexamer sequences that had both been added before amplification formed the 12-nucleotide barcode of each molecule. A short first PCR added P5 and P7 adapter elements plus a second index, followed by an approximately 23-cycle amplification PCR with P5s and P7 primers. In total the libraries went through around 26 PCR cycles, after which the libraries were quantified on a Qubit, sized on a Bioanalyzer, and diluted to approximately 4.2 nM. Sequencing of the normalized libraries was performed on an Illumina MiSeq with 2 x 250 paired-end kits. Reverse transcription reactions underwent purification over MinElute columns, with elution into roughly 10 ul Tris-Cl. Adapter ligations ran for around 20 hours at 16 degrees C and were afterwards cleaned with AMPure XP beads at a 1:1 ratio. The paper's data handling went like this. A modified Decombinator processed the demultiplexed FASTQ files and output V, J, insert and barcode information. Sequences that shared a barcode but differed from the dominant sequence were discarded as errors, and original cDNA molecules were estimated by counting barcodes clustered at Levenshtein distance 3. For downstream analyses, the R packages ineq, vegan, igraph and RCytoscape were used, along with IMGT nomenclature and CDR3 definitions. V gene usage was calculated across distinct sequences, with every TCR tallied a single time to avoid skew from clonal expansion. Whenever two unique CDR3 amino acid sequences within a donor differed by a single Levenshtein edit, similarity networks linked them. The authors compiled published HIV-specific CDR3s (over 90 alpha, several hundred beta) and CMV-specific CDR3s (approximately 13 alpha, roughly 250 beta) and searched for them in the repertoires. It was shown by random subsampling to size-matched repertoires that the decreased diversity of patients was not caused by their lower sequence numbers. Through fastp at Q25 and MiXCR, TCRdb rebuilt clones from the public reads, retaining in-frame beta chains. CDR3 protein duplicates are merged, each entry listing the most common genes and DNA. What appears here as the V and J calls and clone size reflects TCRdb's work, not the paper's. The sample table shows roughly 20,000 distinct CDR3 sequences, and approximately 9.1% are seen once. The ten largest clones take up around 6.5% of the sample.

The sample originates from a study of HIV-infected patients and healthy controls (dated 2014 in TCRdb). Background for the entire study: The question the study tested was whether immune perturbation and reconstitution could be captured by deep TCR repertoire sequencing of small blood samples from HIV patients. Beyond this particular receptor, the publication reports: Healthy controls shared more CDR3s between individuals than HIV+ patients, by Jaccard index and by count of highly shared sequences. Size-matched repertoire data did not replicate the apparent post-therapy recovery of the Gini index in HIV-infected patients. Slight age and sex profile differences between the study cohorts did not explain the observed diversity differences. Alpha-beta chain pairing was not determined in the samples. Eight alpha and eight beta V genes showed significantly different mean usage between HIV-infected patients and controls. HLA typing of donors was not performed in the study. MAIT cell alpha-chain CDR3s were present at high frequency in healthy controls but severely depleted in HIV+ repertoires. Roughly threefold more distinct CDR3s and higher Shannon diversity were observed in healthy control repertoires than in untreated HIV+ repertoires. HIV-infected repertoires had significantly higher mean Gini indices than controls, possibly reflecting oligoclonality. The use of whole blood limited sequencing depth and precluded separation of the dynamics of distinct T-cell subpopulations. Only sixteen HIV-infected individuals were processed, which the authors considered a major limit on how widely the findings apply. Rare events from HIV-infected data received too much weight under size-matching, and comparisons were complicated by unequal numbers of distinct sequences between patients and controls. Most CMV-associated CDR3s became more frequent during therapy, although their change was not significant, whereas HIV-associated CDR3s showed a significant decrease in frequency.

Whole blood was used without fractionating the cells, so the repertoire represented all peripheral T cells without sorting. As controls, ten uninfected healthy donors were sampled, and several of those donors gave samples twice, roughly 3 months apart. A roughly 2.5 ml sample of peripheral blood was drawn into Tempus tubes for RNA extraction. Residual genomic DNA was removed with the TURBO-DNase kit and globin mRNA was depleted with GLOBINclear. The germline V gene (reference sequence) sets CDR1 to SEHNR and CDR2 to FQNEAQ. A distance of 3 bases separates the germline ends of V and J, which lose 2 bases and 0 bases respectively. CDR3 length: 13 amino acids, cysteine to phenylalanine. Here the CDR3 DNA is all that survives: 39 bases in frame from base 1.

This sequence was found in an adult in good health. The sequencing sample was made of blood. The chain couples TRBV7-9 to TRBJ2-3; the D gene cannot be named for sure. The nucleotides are TGTGCCAGCAGCTTACAGAGCACAGATACGCAGTATTTT. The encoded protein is CASSLQSTDTQYF.